These T cell receptor beta chains were read from a single sample in a study of shared clonotypes between healthy human individuals. Libraries were prepared by immunoSEQ multiplex PCR; TCRdb keeps only in-frame clonotypes and omits some of them. The profile shows 2 million to 2.5 million clones, under 95% of them singletons. Sequenced material: naive CD4+ T cells from PBMCs. Every receptor here comes from a man younger than 30 in good health. Some clones in this sample may be carry-over from other donors' samples. CDR3s include the opening cysteine and the closing phenylalanine or tryptophan. D genes are given only for firm matches. Size tells how often a clone was seen (once, few, many) or the class of an expanded clone, and some rows leave it out.

TRBJ2-3	TRBV30	NA	NA	TGTGCCTGGAGTGTTCGGAGCACAGATACGCAGTATTTT	CAWSVRSTDTQYF
TRBJ1-3	TRBV5-1	NA	NA	TGCGCCAGCAGCCGAGGGCAGGGCGAAAACACCATATATTTT	CASSRGQGENTIYF
TRBJ2-7	TRBV29-1	NA	NA	TGCAGCGTTGAAGTTACTTACCGCTACGAGCAGTACTTC	CSVEVTYRYEQYF
TRBJ2-1	TRBV5-1	NA	NA	TGCGCCAGCAGCTTTTACGCCTCGACAGAGTACAATGAGCAGTTCTTC	CASSFYASTEYNEQFF
TRBJ2-7	TRBV2	TRBD2	once	TGTGCCAGCAGCACTAGCGGGATCTCCTACGAGCAGTACTTC	CASSTSGISYEQYF
TRBJ2-1	TRBV4-2	TRBD2	NA	TGTGCCAGCAGCCAACCCCAGGGACTAGCGGGAGGGCGTGAGCAGTTCTTC	CASSQPQGLAGGREQFF
TRBJ2-7	TRBV11-2	TRBD2	NA	TGTGCCAGCAGCTTAGAGGGTCTAGCGGGCCCGACCTACGAGCAGTACTTC	CASSLEGLAGPTYEQYF
TRBJ2-1	TRBV28	TRBD2	NA	TGTGCCAGCATCACTAGCGGGAGGGCCATCTCCTACAATGAGCAGTTCTTC	CASITSGRAISYNEQFF
TRBJ2-3	TRBV7-3	NA	NA	TGTGCCAGCAGCTCCGACGCGCCTACGCAGTATTTT	CASSSDAPTQYF
TRBJ2-3	TRBV7-2	NA	once	TGTGCCAGCAGCTTAGTTGTTGGACGAGCCACAGATACGCAGTATTTT	CASSLVVGRATDTQYF
TRBJ2-7	TRBV11-2	NA	NA	TGTGCCAGCAGCTTGTATCGGAAATACGAGCAGTACTTC	CASSLYRKYEQYF
TRBJ1-2	TRBV4-3	TRBD1	NA	TGCGCCAGCGGATATGAGACAGGGTCCATCTATGGCTACACCTTC	CASGYETGSIYGYTF
TRBJ2-2	TRBV27	TRBD1	NA	TGTGCCAGCAGTCTACAGGGGGCGATACGGGAGCTGTTTTTT	CASSLQGAIRELFF
TRBJ2-7	TRBV7-9	TRBD2	NA	TGTGCCAGCAGCCCTGCATGGGAGGGCCGGGACGAGCAGTACTTC	CASSPAWEGRDEQYF
TRBJ1-2	TRBV5-1	NA	NA	TGCGCCAGCAGCTTGGAAGGGACATCTGGCTACACCTTC	CASSLEGTSGYTF
TRBJ2-3	TRBV2	TRBD2	NA	TGTGCCAGCAGTGCGGGAGGTTTGAGTCCCACAGATACGCAGTATTTT	CASSAGGLSPTDTQYF
TRBJ2-3	TRBV27	NA	NA	TGTGCCAGCAGCCTAACACGGGGGTCGGATACGCAGTATTTT	CASSLTRGSDTQYF
TRBJ2-5	TRBV5-1	TRBD1	NA	TGCGCCAGCAGCCCTCAGGGGGCGTCGGAGACCCAGTACTTC	CASSPQGASETQYF
TRBJ1-1	TRBV18	NA	NA	TGTGCCAGCTCACCACAGCCACCCTTGAACACTGAAGCTTTCTTT	CASSPQPPLNTEAFF
TRBJ1-5	TRBV27	TRBD1	once	TGTGCCAGCAGCCGGGACAGGGAATCGGCCCAGCATTTT	CASSRDRESAQHF
TRBJ2-7	TRBV7-8	TRBD2	NA	TGTGCCAGCAGCAACGGACTAGCTTCGTACGAGCAGTACTTC	CASSNGLASYEQYF
TRBJ2-5	TRBV18	NA	NA	TGTGCCAGCTCACCCCCTAGCGCGGAGACCCAGTACTTC	CASSPPSAETQYF
TRBJ1-5	TRBV4-1	NA	NA	TGCGCCAGCAGCCAGGATGAAAGCAATCAGCCCCAGCATTTT	CASSQDESNQPQHF
TRBJ2-7	TRBV27	NA	once	TGTGCCAGCAGTCCTTCTGTGACCTACGAGCAGTACTTC	CASSPSVTYEQYF
TRBJ1-2	TRBV6-5	NA	NA	TGTGCCAGCAAACCGGGACCCGGGGGCTATGGCTACACCTTC	CASKPGPGGYGYTF
TRBJ1-5	TRBV5-1	NA	NA	TGCGCCAGCCTAAGGGGGGGGGCCGGTCAGCCCCAGCATTTT	CASLRGGAGQPQHF
TRBJ1-1	TRBV19	NA	NA	TGTGCCAGTAGTATAGTCCGCAACACTGAAGCTTTCTTT	CASSIVRNTEAFF
TRBJ1-1	TRBV6-1	NA	few	TGTGCCAGCAGTCAGGGGAGTTTAGGAGCTTTCTTT	CASSQGSLGAFF
TRBJ2-1	TRBV10-3	TRBD1	NA	TGTGCCATCAGTGAGTCGTTCCAGGGGGACAATGAGCAGTTCTTC	CAISESFQGDNEQFF
TRBJ2-7	TRBV27	NA	once	TGTGCCAGCAGTTTATCGATCGGCAGGCGCTCCTACGAGCAGTACTTC	CASSLSIGRRSYEQYF
TRBJ2-3	TRBV30	TRBD1	once	TGTGCCTGGAGTTCCAGGCTAGGGGACAGAATATCTAGCACAGATACGCAGTATTTT	CAWSSRLGDRISSTDTQYF
TRBJ2-2	TRBV7-9	NA	once	TGTGCCAGCAGCCGCCGGGACTTCGCGGGCACCGGGGAGCTGTTTTTT	CASSRRDFAGTGELFF
TRBJ2-7	TRBV28	TRBD2	NA	TGTGCCAGCACCTTAGCGGGAGTCTACGAGCAGTACTTC	CASTLAGVYEQYF
TRBJ1-3	TRBV5-1	TRBD1	NA	TGCGCCAGCAGCCAAGACAGGGGGGAATGGAACACCATATATTTT	CASSQDRGEWNTIYF
TRBJ2-5	TRBV28	NA	NA	TGTGCCAGCAGTTCCTATACCGGGAGCAACCAAGAGACCCAGTACTTC	CASSSYTGSNQETQYF
TRBJ2-1	TRBV6-5	TRBD2	once	TGTGCCAGCAGTTACCGTAGCGGGAGCGCTTCCAATGAGCAGTTCTTC	CASSYRSGSASNEQFF
TRBJ1-4	TRBV28	TRBD1	NA	TGTGCCAGCAGTTTTGCCAGGGGGCTTGGGGGAAAACTGTTTTTT	CASSFARGLGGKLFF
TRBJ2-1	TRBV9	NA	once	TGTGCCAGCAGCGTAGTAGGAAGAATCTCCTACAATGAGCAGTTCTTC	CASSVVGRISYNEQFF
TRBJ1-5	TRBV10-1	NA	few	TGCGCCAGCTCCCGAGGGCAGCCCCAGCATTTT	CASSRGQPQHF
TRBJ2-6	TRBV5-1	TRBD1	NA	TGCGCCAGCAGCTTGGATCCAGGGGGCTCCGCTGGGGCCAACGTCCTGACTTTC	CASSLDPGGSAGANVLTF
TRBJ1-2	TRBV28	TRBD1	NA	TGTGCCAGCATTTTGACAGGGGGCGGAGGCTACACCTTC	CASILTGGGGYTF
TRBJ2-1	TRBV29-1	TRBD2	NA	TGCAGCGTTGAAACCGCGACTAGCGCCTTCTACAATGAGCAGTTCTTC	CSVETATSAFYNEQFF
TRBJ2-3	TRBV10-3	TRBD1	NA	TGTGCCATCAGTCTCGGGACAGTCGGGACGAGCACAGATACGCAGTATTTT	CAISLGTVGTSTDTQYF
TRBJ2-3	TRBV5-1	NA	once	TGCGCCAGCAACTTGGATACTAGCTACACAGATACGCAGTATTTT	CASNLDTSYTDTQYF
TRBJ2-7	TRBV6-5	NA	NA	TGTGCCAGCAGTTACAGCAGGGAAGGCTACGAGCAGTACTTC	CASSYSREGYEQYF
TRBJ1-1	TRBV5-1	NA	NA	TGCGCCAGCAGCGTGCAGGGTTTCGGGAACACTGAAGCTTTCTTT	CASSVQGFGNTEAFF
TRBJ2-6	TRBV4-1	NA	NA	TGCGCCAGCAGCCAAGATCTTCTAGGGTCTGGGGCCAACGTCCTGACTTTC	CASSQDLLGSGANVLTF
TRBJ1-1	TRBV5-1	NA	NA	TGCGCCAGCAGCTTGGATGCGGGGAACACTGAAGCTTTCTTT	CASSLDAGNTEAFF
TRBJ2-3	TRBV27	TRBD2	NA	TGTGCCAGCAGTTGGAGCGGGAGGGGAGATACGCAGTATTTT	CASSWSGRGDTQYF
TRBJ2-5	TRBV9	NA	NA	TGTGCCAGCAGCGTAGCGGGACAAGAGACCCAGTACTTC	CASSVAGQETQYF
TRBJ1-1	TRBV5-1	NA	NA	TGCGCCAGCAGCTTGGGGCGGACAGCTAACACTGAAGCTTTCTTT	CASSLGRTANTEAFF
TRBJ2-7	TRBV5-1	NA	NA	TGCGCCAGCAGCTTCGGCCAGGACAGCGAGCAGTACTTC	CASSFGQDSEQYF
TRBJ1-1	TRBV6-5	NA	NA	TGTGCCAGCAGTTACGGACAAGGACCGAACACTGAAGCTTTCTTT	CASSYGQGPNTEAFF
TRBJ1-2	TRBV27	TRBD1	once	TGTGCCAGCAGACCCGACCGGGACAGGGGAGGGTATGGCTACACCTTC	CASRPDRDRGGYGYTF
TRBJ2-1	TRBV11-2	TRBD2	NA	TGTGCCAGCAGCCCGGGACTAGCGGATTACAATGAGCAGTTCTTC	CASSPGLADYNEQFF
TRBJ1-1	TRBV28	NA	many	TGTGCCAGCAGTTTGGCCCTGGCCCAGGCCACTGAAGCTTTCTTT	CASSLALAQATEAFF
TRBJ2-3	TRBV5-1	TRBD1	NA	TGCGCCAGCACCCGGGACAGGGTGACAGATACGCAGTATTTT	CASTRDRVTDTQYF
TRBJ2-5	TRBV30	NA	NA	TGTGCCTGGAGTGTACTGGGGGGAGAGACCCAGTACTTC	CAWSVLGGETQYF